The following is a TCR beta chain sequence with its context. Its specificity is not known. There are 12 residues in the CDR3. Germline CDR1 MNHEY, CDR2 SVGAGI. V was clipped by 6 bases and J by 4 bases, with 9 bases between them. This sample was taken from a study of T cell clonotyping in hematopoietic cell transplantation. Findings and caveats of the study: Recipient TCR diversity dropped after transplant; expanded clonotypes rose from day 30 to 180. At the given depth, recipient repertoires were over 97% de novo clonotypes. Graft donor and pretransplant recipient Inverse Simpson Index values predicted broader posttransplant TCR diversity.

TCRdb keeps only in-frame clones here, not all; method: immunoSEQ multiplex PCR. Among approximately 42,000 clones listed, nearly 97% were seen once. The chain joins TRBV6-5 to TRBJ1-2; D uncertain. The clonotype comes from a man younger than 45 in good health. Some clones in this sample may be carry-over from other donors' samples. Sequencing was carried out using peripheral blood mononuclear cells. CDR3 bases: TGTGCCAGCAGAGAGGCCTCCTATGGCTACACCTTC. This encodes CASREASYGYTF.